The 20 T cell receptor beta chains below come from one sample, sequenced in a study of shared clonotypes between healthy human individuals. The repertoire was sequenced with immunoSEQ multiplex PCR; TCRdb's copy has only in-frame clones and lacks some. The table includes nearly 750,000 clones, 72% detected once. Sequencing was performed on memory CD4+ T cells sorted from blood. Subset of the sample: CD45RA-negative fraction. These receptors were taken from a woman in her 30s in good health.

This chain connects TRBV7-2 to TRBJ1-2; a possible D gene is TRBD1 (6 bases). Trimming cost V 0 bases and J 4 bases, with 9 bases left between them. CDR1 and CDR2 from the germline V gene are SGHTA and FQGNSA. The CDR3 length is 14 residues. The CDR3 bases are TGTGCCAGCAGCTTAGCGCGGACAGCCTATGGCTACACCTTC. Amino acid sequence: CASSLARTAYGYTF. Full variable domain (rest looked up from reference TRBV7-2 and TRBJ1-2): GAGVSQSPSNKVTEKGKDVELRCDPISGHTALYWYRQSLGQGLEFLIYFQGNSAPDKSGLPSDRFSAERTGGSVSTLTIQRTQQEDSAVYLCASSLARTAYGYTFGSGTRLTVV.

DNA of the CDR3: TGCGCCAGGAAATTTAAGGGACTAGACAAAGCCTACGAGCAGTACTTC. Residues: CARKFKGLDKAYEQYF. The V and J genes are TRBV23-1 and TRBJ2-7; 8 bases agree with TRBD2. TRBV23-1 is treated as an ORF (open reading frame) with a function not yet certain. V trimming: 9 bases; J trimming: 2 bases; junction bases outside the gene matches: 15. There are 16 residues in the CDR3.

The gene calls are TRBV28 and TRBJ2-7; 9 nucleotides align to TRBD1. This CDR3 contains 15 residues. V lost 6 bases and J lost 3; bases outside the gene matches: 9. Germline assignment: CDR1 MDHEN and CDR2 SYDVKM. CDR3 in DNA: TGTGCCAGCAGGCCGGGGACAGGGCGATTCTACGAGCAGTACTTC. Amino acids: CASRPGTGRFYEQYF.

The V gene is TRBV5-1, the J gene TRBJ1-1; the match to TRBD1 covers 12 bases. The germline V gene has CDR1 SGHRS and CDR2 YFSETQ. CDR3 length equals 17 residues. V lost 3 bases and J lost 6; bases outside the gene matches: 12. This chain's CDR3 is CASSSDPGQGARPEAFF. CDR3 in DNA: TGCGCCAGCAGCTCTGACCCGGGACAGGGGGCTAGGCCTGAAGCTTTCTTT.

The V and J genes are TRBV5-3 and TRBJ1-4; 7 bases are a match to TRBD1. TRBV5-3 is an open reading frame, and its role is uncertain. The CDR3 runs to 14 residues. V lost 3 bases, J lost 6 bases, and 5 bases stayed unmatched. In nucleotides, the CDR3 is TGTGCCAGAAGCTCCGAAACAGGGGATGAAAAACTGTTTTTT. Protein product: CARSSETGDEKLFF.

Notes on this clone: Within the sample, other DNA sequences also encode this same CDR3. The chain employs TRBV18 and TRBJ1-1; tentative D call: TRBD1 (5 bases). The CDR3 has 14 residues. Germline V gives CDR1 KGHSH, CDR2 LQKENI. Trimming left V 2 bases short and J 1 base short, with 8 bases between. The DNA for the CDR3 is TGTGCCAGCTCACCAACAGGAACGAACACTGAAGCTTTCTTT. Translating gives CASSPTGTNTEAFF.

CDR3 amino acids: CASSEREGPYEQYF. In DNA form, the CDR3 reads TGCGCCAGCAGTGAGCGGGAGGGCCCCTACGAGCAGTACTTC. J is TRBJ2-7 and V is TRBV10-1; 8 nucleotides align to TRBD2. Germline V gene data show CDR1 as WNHNN and CDR2 as SYGVQD (reference sequence). V lost 2 bases, J lost 2 bases, and 2 bases stayed unmatched. This CDR3 region has 14 residues.

The V call is TRBV28, the J call TRBJ1-5, with 7 nucleotides matching TRBD1. V shed 5 bases, J shed 5 bases, and the junction held 12 bases outside the gene matches. In germline, CDR1 is MDHEN, CDR2 SYDVKM. There are 16 residues in the CDR3. The CDR3 nucleotides are TGTGCCAGCAGTATGACCGGGACAGTAGCGTATCAGCCCCAGCATTTT. Encoded protein: CASSMTGTVAYQPQHF.

The chain combines TRBV5-1 with TRBJ2-7, with D possibly matching TRBD1 (5 bases). Germline V gene data show CDR1 as SGHRS and CDR2 as YFSETQ. CDR3 length: 14 amino acids. Trimming removed 0 bases from V and 4 bases from J, with 11 bases in between. This chain's CDR3 is CASSLGQGYYEQYF. CDR3 sequence (DNA): TGCGCCAGCAGCTTGGGGCAGGGTTATTACGAGCAGTACTTC.

This clone occurred many times. The genes are TRBV7-2 and TRBJ2-1; 10 bases are shared with TRBD2. The V gene's germline CDR1 is SGHTA and CDR2 FQGNSA. The V gene end was trimmed by 3 bases and the J gene end by 0 bases; junction bases not matched to a gene: 8. The CDR3 has 18 amino acids. CDR3 in amino acids: CASSFRSGRGISYNEQFF. Here the CDR3 DNA reads TGTGCCAGCAGCTTTAGGAGCGGGAGGGGAATCTCCTACAATGAGCAGTTCTTC.

In the case of this clone: Other nucleotide sequences in the sample specify the same CDR3. The CDR3 loop is CASSLGLASTDTQYF. The CDR3 DNA reads TGTGCCAGCAGCTTAGGGCTAGCGAGCACAGATACGCAGTATTTT. The chain has TRBV11-1 and TRBJ2-3; perhaps TRBD2 as D (6 bases). Trimming pared 1 base from V and 0 bases from J, leaving 8 bases between. CDR1 is SGHAT and CDR2 is FQDESV in the germline V gene (reference sequence). The CDR3 covers 15 residues.

The chain recombines TRBV7-9 with TRBJ2-1; TRBD2 matches at 10 bases. The CDR3 covers 15 residues. Germline V gene lookup returns CDR1 SEHNR and CDR2 FQNEAQ (reference sequence). V lost 1 base to trimming and J lost 5 bases; unmatched junction nucleotides: 2. The CDR3 sequence is CASSLGTSGDNEQFF. CDR3 DNA sequence: TGTGCCAGCAGCTTAGGGACTAGCGGAGACAATGAGCAGTTCTTC.

The chain combines TRBV7-2 with TRBJ2-2, with TRBD1 as a possible D gene (5 bases). Germline-derived CDR1 and CDR2 are SGHTA and FQGNSA. The germline V and J ends were trimmed by 6 bases and 6 bases, with 14 bases remaining between them. The CDR3 runs to 14 residues. Written as DNA, the CDR3 is TGTGCCAGCAGTGAGAGACAGTCCCCCGGGGAGCTGTTTTTT. This sequence encodes CASSERQSPGELFF.

The chain couples TRBV25-1 to TRBJ1-6; no clear D. CDR1 is MGHDK and CDR2 is SYGVNS in the germline V gene. Trimming took 8 bases from V and 4 from J, leaving 12 bases between them. The CDR3 is 14 amino acids. The chain's CDR3 is CASVGGGYNSPLHF. The DNA of the CDR3 is TGTGCCAGCGTAGGAGGAGGGTATAATTCACCCCTCCACTTT.

The CDR3 sequence is CASSLGKTQYF. CDR3 DNA: TGTGCCAGCAGCTTAGGGAAGACCCAGTACTTC. The V and J genes are TRBV7-9 and TRBJ2-5; D unclear. V was shortened by 1 base and J by 6 bases, with 3 bases between the two germline ends. Germline values: CDR1 SEHNR, CDR2 FQNEAQ (reference sequence). This CDR3 comprises 11 residues.

This chain's CDR3 is CASSSPQGVNTEAFF. The CDR3, as DNA: TGTGCCAGCAGTTCCCCACAGGGAGTAAACACTGAAGCTTTCTTT. The rearrangement joins TRBV28 to TRBJ1-1; maybe TRBD1 (6 bases). CDR3 length: 15 residues. The germline gives CDR1 MDHEN, CDR2 SYDVKM. Trimming removed 4 bases from V and 2 bases from J, with 14 bases in between.

The rearrangement uses TRBV2 and TRBJ2-3; tentatively, D is TRBD1 (5 bases). Germline V CDR1 and CDR2: SNHLY, FYNNEI. The CDR3 is made up of 15 amino acids. V shed 4 bases and J shed 1 base, with 12 bases lying between them. CDR3 in DNA: TGTGCCAGCAGTGTTTTCAGGGATGGCACAGATACGCAGTATTTT. Translation gives CASSVFRDGTDTQYF.

The genes are TRBV28 and TRBJ1-5; 8 bases match TRBD1. V trimming: 6 bases; J trimming: 9 bases; junction bases outside the gene matches: 13. Germline V gene sequence: CDR1 MDHEN, CDR2 SYDVKM. CDR3 length: 15 residues. The CDR3 protein is CASRDKQGGWGPQHF. CDR3 nucleotides: TGTGCCAGCAGAGATAAACAGGGGGGATGGGGGCCCCAGCATTTT. The variable domain in full, completed from reference TRBV28 and TRBJ1-5, reads DVKVTQSSRYLVKRTGEKVFLECVQDMDHENMFWYRQDPGLGLRLIYFSYDVKMKEKGDIPEGYSVSREKKERFSLILESASTNQTSMYLCASRDKQGGWGPQHFGDGTRLSIL.

This sequence joins TRBV28 and TRBJ1-2, with D maybe TRBD1 (5 bases). Between the trimmed V and J ends, which lost 9 bases and 1 base, there was a span of 9 bases. There are 12 residues in the CDR3. Germline lookup yields CDR1 MDHEN and CDR2 SYDVKM. The DNA of the CDR3 is TGTGCCAGTGTGGGGGATAACTATGGCTACACCTTC. It translates to CASVGDNYGYTF.

This sequence joins TRBV7-8 and TRBJ1-5; 9 positions match TRBD1. The ends lost 5 bases at V and 7 bases at J; junction bases unmatched: 9. This CDR3 is 15 amino acids long. The germline V gene has CDR1 SGHVS and CDR2 FQNEAQ. This chain's CDR3 is CASSLTGGEGQPQHF. CDR3 DNA: TGTGCCAGCAGCCTTACAGGGGGCGAAGGGCAGCCCCAGCATTTT.